This TCR beta chain was sequenced in a study of control samples from healthy donors and cancer patients. Only in-frame clones appear in the TCRdb table, and some are missing; sequencing was by immunoSEQ multiplex PCR. The sample holds around 50,000 clones, approximately 95% seen once. Germline V CDR1 and CDR2: LNHDA, SQIVND (reference sequence). Trimming left V 7 bases short and J 4 bases short, with 19 bases between. The CDR3 contains 16 residues. The sample consisted of blood. This chain joins TRBV19 and TRBJ1-4; the D is unclear. The clonotype comes from a woman between 25 and 40 years old in good health. The chain's CDR3 is CASTPTSRTDNEKLFF. In nucleotides, the CDR3 is TGTGCCAGTACCCCGACCTCCAGGACCGATAATGAAAAACTGTTTTTT. Looking up the rest from reference TRBV19 and TRBJ1-4 gives the full variable domain: DGGITQSPKYLFRKEGQNVTLSCEQNLNHDAMYWYRQDPGQGLRLIYYSQIVNDFQKGDIAEGYSVSREKKESFPLTVTSAQKNPTAFYLCASTPTSRTDNEKLFFGSGTQLSVL.